The rows below give T cell receptor beta chains drawn from one sample of a study of long-term antiretroviral therapy in people with HIV. Produced via immunoSEQ multiplex PCR; TCRdb's table is partial and in-frame only. The sample records approximately 30,000 clones, roughly 80% being singletons. The sample here was unsorted PBMCs, taken 1.9 years after starting antiretroviral therapy. These receptors originate from a young man with HIV. Each CDR3 is given without its conserved first and last residue. A D gene is named only where the DNA matches it firmly.

j_call	d_call	v_call	cdr3_aa
TRBJ1-1	-	TRBV9	ASSVDADTEAF
TRBJ2-2	-	TRBV7-8	ASSPAVTGELF
TRBJ2-1	-	TRBV2	ASSGPFRGNEQF
TRBJ1-2	-	TRBV5-6	ASSLLGRSDYGYT
TRBJ1-6	-	TRBV6-1	ASSLIGLNSPLH
TRBJ1-5	-	TRBV7-2	ASSLLSSNQPQH
TRBJ1-4	-	TRBV25-1	ASSEPARGASGEKLF
TRBJ2-5	-	TRBV7-6	ASRKTGQETQY
TRBJ1-1	-	TRBV11-2	ASSLVRTPETEAF
TRBJ2-6	-	TRBV5-1	ASSSLGSGANVLT
TRBJ1-1	-	TRBV25-1	ASSEWEGLTEAF
TRBJ2-3	-	TRBV18	ASSRTGTDTQY
TRBJ2-7	-	TRBV9	ASSVVGIGDEQY
TRBJ1-4	TRBD1	TRBV28	ASRTDRVDEKLF
TRBJ2-2	-	TRBV18	ASSPRQDSVNTGELF
TRBJ2-2	-	TRBV5-1	ASSRDPNTGELF
TRBJ2-3	-	TRBV6-5	ASQWGRTDTQY
TRBJ1-2	-	TRBV21-1	ASSKGVTPNYGYT
TRBJ2-7	-	TRBV7-8	ASSKTLGYEQY
TRBJ1-5	-	TRBV6-6	ASTGNSNQPQH
TRBJ2-3	TRBD2	TRBV2	ASRGQRGGPDTQY
TRBJ2-7	-	TRBV27	ASSSQVLPHEQY
TRBJ1-1	-	TRBV15	ATSRDMAAEAF
TRBJ1-5	-	TRBV7-8	ASSLEEVGPAGNQPQH
TRBJ1-1	-	TRBV18	ASSPGSYVGTEAF
TRBJ1-2	-	TRBV19	ASRLTENYYGYT
TRBJ2-2	-	TRBV7-9	ASSTFSSPGELF